The clone carrying this T cell receptor (beta chain) showed up just a few times. Its target is not known. This specimen comes from a study of human T cells and chemical hapten exposure. Points from the study as a whole: High-frequency TCRs, those above 1 in 1000, stayed the same after DPC sensitization.

Germline CDR1 and CDR2: SQVTM and ANQGSEA. This CDR3 spans 14 amino acids. V was cut by 6 bases and J by 0 bases, with 15 bases left in between. Time point described: patch test 2, 6 weeks after DPC sensitization. Treatment specified: therapeutic diphenylcyclopropenone sensitization with weekly scalp DPC. In TCRdb, the RACE reads were re-called with MiXCR into one record per CDR3 protein. The sample holds about 94,000 distinct CDR3 sequences, 7.5% to 10% seen once. The TCR was taken from a middle-aged woman with alopecia areata. Some clones in this sample may be carry-over from other donors' samples. This specimen consisted of whole blood, obtained in connection with sensitization to the hapten diphenylcyclopropenone (DPC). The chain carries TRBV29-1 and TRBJ2-7, with TRBD2 as a possible D gene (6 bases). The CDR3, as DNA: TGCAGCGTCTCAGGAGGGACGCTCTCCTACGAGCAGTACTTC. Protein sequence: CSVSGGTLSYEQYF.